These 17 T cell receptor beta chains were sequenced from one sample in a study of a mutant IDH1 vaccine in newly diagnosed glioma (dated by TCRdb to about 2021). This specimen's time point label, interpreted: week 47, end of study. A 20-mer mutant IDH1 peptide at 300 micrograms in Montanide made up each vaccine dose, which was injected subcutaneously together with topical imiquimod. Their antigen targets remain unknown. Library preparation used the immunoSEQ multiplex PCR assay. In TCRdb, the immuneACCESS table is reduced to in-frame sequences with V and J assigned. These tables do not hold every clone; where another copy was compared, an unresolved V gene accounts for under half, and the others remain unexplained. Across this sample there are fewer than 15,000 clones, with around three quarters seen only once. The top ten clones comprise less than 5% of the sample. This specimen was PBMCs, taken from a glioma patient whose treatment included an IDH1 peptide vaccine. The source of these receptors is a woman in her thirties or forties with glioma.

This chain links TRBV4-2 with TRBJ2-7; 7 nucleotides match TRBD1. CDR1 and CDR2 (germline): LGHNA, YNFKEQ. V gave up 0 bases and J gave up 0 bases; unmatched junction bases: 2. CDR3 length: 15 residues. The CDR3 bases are TGTGCCAGCAGCCAAGAGAGGGACAGCTCCTACGAGCAGTACTTC. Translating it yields CASSQERDSSYEQYF.

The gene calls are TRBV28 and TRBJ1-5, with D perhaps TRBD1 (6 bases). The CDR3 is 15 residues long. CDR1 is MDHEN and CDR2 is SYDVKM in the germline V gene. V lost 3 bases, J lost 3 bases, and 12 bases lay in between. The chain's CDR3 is CASSLWGADNQPQHF. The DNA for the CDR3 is TGTGCCAGCAGTTTGTGGGGGGCCGACAATCAGCCCCAGCATTTT.

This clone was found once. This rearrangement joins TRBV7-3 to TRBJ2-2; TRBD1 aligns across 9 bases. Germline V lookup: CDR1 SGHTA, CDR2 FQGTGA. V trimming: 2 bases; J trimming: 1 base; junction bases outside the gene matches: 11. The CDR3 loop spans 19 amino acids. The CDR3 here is CASSLRWGQGFGNTGELFF. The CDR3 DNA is TGTGCCAGCAGCTTACGGTGGGGACAGGGCTTTGGGAACACCGGGGAGCTGTTTTTT.

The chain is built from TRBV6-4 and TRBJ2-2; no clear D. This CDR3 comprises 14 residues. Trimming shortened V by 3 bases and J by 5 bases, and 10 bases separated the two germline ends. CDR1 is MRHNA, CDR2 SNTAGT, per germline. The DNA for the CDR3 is TGTGCCAGCAGTGAGGGGTCCACAACCGGGGAGCTGTTTTTT. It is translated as CASSEGSTTGELFF.

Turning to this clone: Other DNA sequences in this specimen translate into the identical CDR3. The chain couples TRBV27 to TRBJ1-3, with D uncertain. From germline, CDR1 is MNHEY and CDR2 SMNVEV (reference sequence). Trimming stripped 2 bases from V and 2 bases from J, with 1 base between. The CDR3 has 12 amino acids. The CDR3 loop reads CASSLPGNTIYF. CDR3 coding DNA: TGTGCCAGCAGTTTACCTGGAAACACCATATATTTT.

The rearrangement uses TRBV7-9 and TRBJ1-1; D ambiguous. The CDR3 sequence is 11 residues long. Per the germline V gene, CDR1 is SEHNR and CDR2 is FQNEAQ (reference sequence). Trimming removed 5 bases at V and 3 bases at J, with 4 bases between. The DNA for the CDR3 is TGTGCCAGCAGCCTTGACACTGAAGCTTTCTTT. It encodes CASSLDTEAFF.

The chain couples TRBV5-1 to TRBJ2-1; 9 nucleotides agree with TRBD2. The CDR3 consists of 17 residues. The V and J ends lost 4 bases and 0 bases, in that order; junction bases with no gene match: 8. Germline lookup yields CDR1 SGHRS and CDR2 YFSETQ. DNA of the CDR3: TGCGCCAGCAGCCTAAGGACTAGCGCGAGCTCCTACAATGAGCAGTTCTTC. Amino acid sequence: CASSLRTSASSYNEQFF.

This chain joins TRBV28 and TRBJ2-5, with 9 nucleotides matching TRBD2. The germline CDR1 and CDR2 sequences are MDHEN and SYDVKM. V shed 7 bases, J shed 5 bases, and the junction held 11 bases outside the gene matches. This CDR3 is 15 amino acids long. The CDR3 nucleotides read TGTGCCAGCACGTCTTTAGCGGGAGTAGTGGAGACCCAGTACTTC. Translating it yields CASTSLAGVVETQYF.

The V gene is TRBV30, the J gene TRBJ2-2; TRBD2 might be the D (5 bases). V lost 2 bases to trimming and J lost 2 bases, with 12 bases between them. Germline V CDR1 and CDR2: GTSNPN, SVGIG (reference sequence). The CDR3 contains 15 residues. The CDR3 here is CAWSSGAFNTGELFF. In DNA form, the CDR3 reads TGTGCCTGGAGTAGCGGAGCCTTTAACACCGGGGAGCTGTTTTTT.

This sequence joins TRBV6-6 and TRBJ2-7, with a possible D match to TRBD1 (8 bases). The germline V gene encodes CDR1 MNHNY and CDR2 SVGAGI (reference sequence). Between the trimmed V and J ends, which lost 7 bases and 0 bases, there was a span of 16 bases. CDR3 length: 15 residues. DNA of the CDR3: TGTGCCAGCACAACAGGGGGGGCAGCCTCCTACGAGCAGTACTTC. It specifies CASTTGGAASYEQYF.

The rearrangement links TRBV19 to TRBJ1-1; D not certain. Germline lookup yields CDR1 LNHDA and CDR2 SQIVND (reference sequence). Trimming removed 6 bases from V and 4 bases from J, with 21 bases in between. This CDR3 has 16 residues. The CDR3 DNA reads TGTGCCAGTAGGGCCCCATACTCGGTGGGTTTCACTGAAGCTTTCTTT. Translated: CASRAPYSVGFTEAFF.

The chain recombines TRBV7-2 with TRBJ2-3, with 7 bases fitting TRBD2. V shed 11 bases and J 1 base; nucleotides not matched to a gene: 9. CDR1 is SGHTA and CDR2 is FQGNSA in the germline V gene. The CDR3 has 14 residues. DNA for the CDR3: TGTGCCGTCGGAGCGGGATCCCGCACAGATACGCAGTATTTT. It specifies CAVGAGSRTDTQYF.

DNA for the CDR3: TGTGCCAGCAGTTTACGGCCCTCGTTAGCCCTCCACTTT. It is translated as CASSLRPSLALHF. J is TRBJ1-6 and V is TRBV28; D is unresolved. Germline CDR1 MDHEN, CDR2 SYDVKM. V lost 2 bases to trimming and J lost 14 bases, with 13 bases between them. CDR3 size: 13 residues.

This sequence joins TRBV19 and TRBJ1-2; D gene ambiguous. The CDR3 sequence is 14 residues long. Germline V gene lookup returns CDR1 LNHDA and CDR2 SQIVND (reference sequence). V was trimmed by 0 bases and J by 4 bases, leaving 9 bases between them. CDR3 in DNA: TGTGCCAGTAGTATAGATTCCGCAGGCTATGGCTACACCTTC. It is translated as CASSIDSAGYGYTF.

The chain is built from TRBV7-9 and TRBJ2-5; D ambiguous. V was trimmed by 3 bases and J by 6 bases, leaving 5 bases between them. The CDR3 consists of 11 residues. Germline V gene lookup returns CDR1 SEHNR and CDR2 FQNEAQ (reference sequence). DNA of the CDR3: TGTGCCAGCAGCTTGAGTCAGACCCAGTACTTC. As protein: CASSLSQTQYF.

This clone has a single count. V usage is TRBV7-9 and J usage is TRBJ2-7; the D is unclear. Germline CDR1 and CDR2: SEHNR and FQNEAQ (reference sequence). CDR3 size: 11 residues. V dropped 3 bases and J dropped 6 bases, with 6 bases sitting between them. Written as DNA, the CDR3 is TGTGCCAGCAGCTTTACCCTCGAGCAGTACTTC. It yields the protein CASSFTLEQYF.

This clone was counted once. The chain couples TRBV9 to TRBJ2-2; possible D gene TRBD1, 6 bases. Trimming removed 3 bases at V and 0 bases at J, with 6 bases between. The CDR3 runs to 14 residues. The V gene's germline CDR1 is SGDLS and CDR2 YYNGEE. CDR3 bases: TGTGCCAGCAGCGACAGGGCGAACACCGGGGAGCTGTTTTTT. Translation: CASSDRANTGELFF.